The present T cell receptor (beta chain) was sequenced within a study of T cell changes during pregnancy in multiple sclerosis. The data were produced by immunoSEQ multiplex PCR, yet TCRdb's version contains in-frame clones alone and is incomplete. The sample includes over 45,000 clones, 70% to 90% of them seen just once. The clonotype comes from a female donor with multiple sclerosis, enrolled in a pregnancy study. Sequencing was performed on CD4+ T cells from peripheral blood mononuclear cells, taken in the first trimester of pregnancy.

In DNA, the CDR3 is TGTGCCAGCAGTTTCGGGGGGGTGGAGCCCCAGCATTTT. It specifies CASSFGGVEPQHF. The gene calls are TRBV27 and TRBJ1-5; TRBD1 might be the D (5 bases). Germline loops: CDR1 MNHEY, CDR2 SMNVEV (reference sequence). This CDR3 is built from 13 residues. Trimming took off 3 bases at V and 8 bases at J, with 11 bases between the two ends.